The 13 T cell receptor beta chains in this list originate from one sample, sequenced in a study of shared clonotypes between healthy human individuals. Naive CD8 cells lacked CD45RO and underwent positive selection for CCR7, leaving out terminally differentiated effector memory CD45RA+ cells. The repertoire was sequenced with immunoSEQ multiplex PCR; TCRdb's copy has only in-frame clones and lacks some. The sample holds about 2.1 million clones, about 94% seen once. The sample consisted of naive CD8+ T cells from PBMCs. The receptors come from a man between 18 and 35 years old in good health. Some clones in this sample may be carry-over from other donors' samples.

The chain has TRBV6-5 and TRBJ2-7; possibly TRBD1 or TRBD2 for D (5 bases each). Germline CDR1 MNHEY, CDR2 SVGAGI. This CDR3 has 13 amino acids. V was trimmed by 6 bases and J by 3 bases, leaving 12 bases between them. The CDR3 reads CASSPRGYYEQYF. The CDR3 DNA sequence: TGTGCCAGCAGCCCCCGGGGCTACTACGAGCAGTACTTC.

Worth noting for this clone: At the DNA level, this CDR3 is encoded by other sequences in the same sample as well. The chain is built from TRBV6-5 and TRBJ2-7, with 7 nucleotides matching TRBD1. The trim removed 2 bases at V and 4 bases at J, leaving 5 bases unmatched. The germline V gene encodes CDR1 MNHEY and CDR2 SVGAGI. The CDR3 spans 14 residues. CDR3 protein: CASSYRDRAYEQYF. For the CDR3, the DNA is TGTGCCAGCAGTTACCGAGACAGGGCATACGAGCAGTACTTC.

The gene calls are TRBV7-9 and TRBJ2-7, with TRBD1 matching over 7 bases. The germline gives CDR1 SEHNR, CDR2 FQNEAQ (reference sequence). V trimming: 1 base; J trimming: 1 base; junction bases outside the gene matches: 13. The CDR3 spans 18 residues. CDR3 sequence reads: CASSLGSWGTEHSYEQYF. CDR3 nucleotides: TGTGCCAGCAGCTTAGGCTCCTGGGGGACAGAGCATTCCTACGAGCAGTACTTC.

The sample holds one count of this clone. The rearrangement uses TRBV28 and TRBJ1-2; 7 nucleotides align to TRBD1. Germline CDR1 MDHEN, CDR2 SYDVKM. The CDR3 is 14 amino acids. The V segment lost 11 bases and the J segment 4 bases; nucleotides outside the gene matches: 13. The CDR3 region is CAVKQGRTSYGYTF. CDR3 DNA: TGTGCCGTTAAACAGGGGCGCACGAGCTATGGCTACACCTTC.

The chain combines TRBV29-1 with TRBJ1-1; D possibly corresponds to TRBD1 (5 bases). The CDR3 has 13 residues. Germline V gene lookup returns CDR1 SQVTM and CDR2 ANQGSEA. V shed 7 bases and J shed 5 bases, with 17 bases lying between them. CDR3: CSASLGTRTEAFF. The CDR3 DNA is TGCAGCGCCTCTCTGGGGACCAGGACTGAAGCTTTCTTT.

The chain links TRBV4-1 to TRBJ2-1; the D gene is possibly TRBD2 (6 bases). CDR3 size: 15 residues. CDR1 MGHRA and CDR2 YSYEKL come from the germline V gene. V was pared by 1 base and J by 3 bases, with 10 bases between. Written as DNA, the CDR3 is TGCGCCAGCAGCCAAGGACTAGTGGACTACAATGAGCAGTTCTTC. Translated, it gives CASSQGLVDYNEQFF.

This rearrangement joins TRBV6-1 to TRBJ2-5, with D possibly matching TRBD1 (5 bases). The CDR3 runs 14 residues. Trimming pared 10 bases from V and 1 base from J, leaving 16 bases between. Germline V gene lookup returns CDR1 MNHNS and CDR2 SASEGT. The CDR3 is CATALRQSQETQYF. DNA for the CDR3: TGTGCCACTGCACTACGACAGTCCCAAGAGACCCAGTACTTC.

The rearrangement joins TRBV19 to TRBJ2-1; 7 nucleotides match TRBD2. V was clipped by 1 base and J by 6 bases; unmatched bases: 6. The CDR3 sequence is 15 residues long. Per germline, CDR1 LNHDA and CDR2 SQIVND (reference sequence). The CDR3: CASSIAPGLFNEQFF. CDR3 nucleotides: TGTGCCAGTAGTATAGCCCCGGGACTATTCAATGAGCAGTTCTTC.

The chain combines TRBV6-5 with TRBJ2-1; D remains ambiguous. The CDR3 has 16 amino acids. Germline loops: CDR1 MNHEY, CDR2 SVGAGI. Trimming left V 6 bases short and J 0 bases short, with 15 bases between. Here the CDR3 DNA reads TGTGCCAGCAGCTACCTCCTCCGGAGCTCCTACAATGAGCAGTTCTTC. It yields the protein CASSYLLRSSYNEQFF.

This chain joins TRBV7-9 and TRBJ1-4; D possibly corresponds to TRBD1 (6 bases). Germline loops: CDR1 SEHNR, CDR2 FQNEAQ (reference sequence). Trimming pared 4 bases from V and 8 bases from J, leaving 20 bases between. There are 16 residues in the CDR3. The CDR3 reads CASSSRRTERSEKLFF. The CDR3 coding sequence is TGTGCCAGCAGCTCGCGGCGGACAGAGAGAAGCGAAAAACTGTTTTTT.

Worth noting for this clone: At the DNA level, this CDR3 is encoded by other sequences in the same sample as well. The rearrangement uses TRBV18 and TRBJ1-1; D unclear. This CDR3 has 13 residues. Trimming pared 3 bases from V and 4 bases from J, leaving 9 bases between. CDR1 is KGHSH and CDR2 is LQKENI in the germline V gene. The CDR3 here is CASSPSGGTEAFF. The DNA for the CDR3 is TGTGCCAGCTCACCGTCCGGAGGCACTGAAGCTTTCTTT.

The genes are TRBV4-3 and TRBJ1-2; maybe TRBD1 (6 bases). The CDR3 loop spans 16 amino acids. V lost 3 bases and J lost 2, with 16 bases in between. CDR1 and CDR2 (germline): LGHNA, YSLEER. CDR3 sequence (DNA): TGCGCCAGCAGCCACCCTCAACAGGGAAGAAACTATGGCTACACCTTC. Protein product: CASSHPQQGRNYGYTF.

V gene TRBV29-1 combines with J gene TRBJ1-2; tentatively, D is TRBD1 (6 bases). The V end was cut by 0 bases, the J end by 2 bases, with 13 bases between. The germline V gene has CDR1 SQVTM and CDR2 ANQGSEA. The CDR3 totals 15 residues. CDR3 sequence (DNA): TGCAGCGTTGAAGAATGGGGGGCGGCGAACTATGGCTACACCTTC. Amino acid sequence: CSVEEWGAANYGYTF.